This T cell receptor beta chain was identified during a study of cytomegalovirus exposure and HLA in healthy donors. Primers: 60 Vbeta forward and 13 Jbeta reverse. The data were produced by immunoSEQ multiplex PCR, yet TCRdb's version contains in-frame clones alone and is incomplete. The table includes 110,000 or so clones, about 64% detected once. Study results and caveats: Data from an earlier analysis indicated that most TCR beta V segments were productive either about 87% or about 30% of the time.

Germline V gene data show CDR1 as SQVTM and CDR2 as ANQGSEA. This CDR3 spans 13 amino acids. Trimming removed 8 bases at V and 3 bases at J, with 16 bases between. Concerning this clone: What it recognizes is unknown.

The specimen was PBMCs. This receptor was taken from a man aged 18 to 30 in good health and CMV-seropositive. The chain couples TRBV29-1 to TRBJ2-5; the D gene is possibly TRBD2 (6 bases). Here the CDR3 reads CSTGGLGKETQYF. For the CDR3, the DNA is TGCAGCACTGGGGGGTTGGGGAAAGAGACCCAGTACTTC. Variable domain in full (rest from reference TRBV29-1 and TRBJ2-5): SAVISQKPSRDICQRGTSLTIQCQVDSQVTMMFWYRQQPGQSLTLIATANQGSEATYESGFVIDKFPISRPNLTFSTLTVSNMSPEDSSIYLCSTGGLGKETQYFGPGTRLLVL.